What follows are 25 T cell receptor beta chains derived from one specimen sequenced in a study of immune characterization of retroperitoneal liposarcoma. TCRdb independently ran MiXCR on the PCR reads; one entry per CDR3 protein. The sample includes a few thousand distinct CDR3 sequences, approximately 45% seen only once; the top ten take 47%. The sample taken for sequencing was tumor tissue. The source of these receptors is a male donor with retroperitoneal liposarcoma.

The rearrangement uses TRBV11-2 and TRBJ2-3; TRBD1 or TRBD2 may be the D gene (5 bases each). Deletions cut 3 bases from V and 8 bases from J, with 15 bases between. Germline CDR1 SGHAT, CDR2 FQNNGV. This CDR3 spans 14 amino acids. DNA of the CDR3: TGTGCCAGCAGCTTGGGGGTGGGGCAGGGTACGCAGTATTTT. It translates to CASSLGVGQGTQYF.

V is TRBV15 and J is TRBJ2-5; TRBD2 is a possible D gene (6 bases). The J call may not be correct, given that the DNA end is closer to TRBJ2-1. Looked up from germline, CDR1 is LNHNV and CDR2 is YYDKDF (reference sequence). The CDR3 loop spans 17 amino acids. Here the CDR3 reads CATSGSFRETGEETQFF. Written as DNA, the CDR3 is TGTGCCACCAGCGGCAGTTTTCGGGAGACGGGTGAGGAGACCCAGTTCTTC.

This clonotype was observed a few times. V is TRBV27 and J is TRBJ2-3; 13 positions match TRBD2. This CDR3 has 17 residues. V dropped 5 bases and J dropped 6; count of bases not matched to a gene: 11. Germline V CDR1 and CDR2: MNHEY, SMNVEV (reference sequence). The CDR3 DNA sequence: TGTGCCAGCAGTCCCCCCGGGACTAGCGGGATCAATGATACGCAGTATTTT. Residues: CASSPPGTSGINDTQYF.

The J gene is TRBJ2-3, the V gene TRBV6-5, with 9 bases that match TRBD1. CDR1 and CDR2 (germline): MNHEY, SVGAGI. J lost 4 bases, V lost 7 bases, and 3 bases had no gene match. The CDR3 contains 13 residues. The CDR3 DNA reads as TGTGCCAGCAAAACAGGGGGCGCAGATACGCAGTATTTT. Its translation is CASKTGGADTQYF.

This clonotype came up a few times. This chain uses TRBV7-2 with TRBJ2-1, with D unresolved. Germline lookup yields CDR1 SGHTA and CDR2 FQGNSA. The CDR3 runs to 15 residues. Trimming left V 5 bases short and J 13 bases short, with 24 bases between. CDR3 sequence reads: CASSHAAAVQETQFF. The CDR3 DNA reads TGTGCCAGCAGCCATGCCGCGGCAGTCCAAGAGACCCAGTTCTTC.

The rearrangement uses TRBV11-1 and TRBJ2-1; 11 bases fit TRBD2. Germline lookup yields CDR1 SGHAT and CDR2 FQDESV (reference sequence). J was trimmed by 5 bases and V by 5 bases; bases with no gene match: 5. The CDR3 consists of 15 residues. The CDR3 sequence: CASSPLAGANNEQFF. The CDR3 DNA follows: TGTGCCAGCAGCCCACTAGCGGGGGCGAACAATGAGCAGTTCTTC.

The CDR3: CASSGTKAETQYF. Written as DNA, the CDR3 is TGTGCCAGCAGCGGAACAAAAGCGGAGACCCAGTACTTC. The chain has TRBV9 and TRBJ2-5; D not resolved. The CDR3 is made up of 13 amino acids. Germline-derived CDR1 and CDR2 are SGDLS and YYNGEE. The V and J ends lost 3 bases and 5 bases respectively, with 11 bases between them.

This clonotype is medium-sized (0.01 to 0.1%) in the sample. This chain joins TRBV7-6 and TRBJ2-5; D is unresolved. Between the trimmed V and J ends, which lost 4 bases and 5 bases, there was a span of 11 bases. The CDR3 totals 13 residues. Germline V gene data show CDR1 as SGHVS and CDR2 as FNYEAQ. CDR3 sequence (DNA): TGTGCCAGCAGCTCAAACCTAGGGGAGACCCAGTACTTC. Translating it yields CASSSNLGETQYF.

This chain connects TRBV11-3 to TRBJ2-2, with TRBD2 as a possible D gene (6 bases). V lost 3 bases, J lost 4 bases, and 12 bases lay in between. The CDR3 has 15 residues. CDR1 is SGHNT and CDR2 is YENEEA in the germline V gene. The CDR3 nucleotides are TGTGCCAGCAGCTTCCGACTAGTGGGCACCGGGGAGCTGTTTTTT. Amino acid sequence: CASSFRLVGTGELFF.

The table lists this clonotype with a count of one. The V and J genes are TRBV6-1 and TRBJ2-7, with no clear D. CDR3 length equals 14 residues. The V gene's germline CDR1 is MNHNS and CDR2 SASEGT. V was pared by 3 bases and J by 2 bases, with 11 bases between. In DNA form, the CDR3 reads TGTGCCAGCAGTGAGGATCGGGCCGCCTACGAGCAGTACTTC. Protein sequence: CASSEDRAAYEQYF.

In its sample, this clonotype was seen once. CDR3 DNA sequence: TGTGCCAGCAAAAGGACTAGCGGGGGGGGAGAGACCCAGTACTTC. This translates into CASKRTSGGGETQYF. This sequence joins TRBV6-1 and TRBJ2-1; TRBD2 matches at 15 bases. TRBJ2-5 matches the DNA end more closely, so the J call is doubtful. The germline V gene encodes CDR1 MNHNS and CDR2 SASEGT. The CDR3 contains 15 residues.

In this sample, this clonotype is large (0.1 to 1%). The chain joins TRBV6-6 to TRBJ1-5; tentative D call: TRBD1 (5 bases). The CDR3 contains 13 residues. Germline V gene sequence: CDR1 MNHNY, CDR2 SVGAGI (reference sequence). V shed 0 bases and J shed 6 bases, with 6 bases lying between them. In DNA form, the CDR3 reads TGTGCCAGCAGTTACTCGAGGGGTCAGCCCCAGCATTTT. Translating it yields CASSYSRGQPQHF.

This clonotype counts as medium-sized. The DNA for the CDR3 is TGTGCCAGCAGTGAAGCGCTAGCCGGGGAGCAGTTCTTC. Amino acid sequence: CASSEALAGEQFF. The V call is TRBV6-1, the J call TRBJ2-1, with a possible D match to TRBD2 (5 bases). The CDR3 totals 13 residues. Per the germline V gene, CDR1 is MNHNS and CDR2 is SASEGT. V lost 0 bases and J 10 bases, leaving 10 bases between the germline ends.

This clonotype was recorded once. The gene calls are TRBV7-2 and TRBJ2-2; a possible D gene is TRBD1 (6 bases). The CDR3 loop spans 16 amino acids. CDR1 and CDR2 (germline): SGHTA, FQGNSA. Trimming cost V 3 bases and J 0 bases, with 11 bases left between them. CDR3 loop: CASSLVRTANTGELFF. Written as DNA, the CDR3 is TGTGCCAGCAGCTTGGTCCGGACAGCGAACACCGGGGAGCTGTTTTTT.

In its sample, this clonotype ranks as medium-sized. CDR3 amino acids: CASRGLNMNTEAFF. CDR3 bases: TGTGCCAGCAGAGGTCTAAACATGAACACTGAAGCTTTCTTT. This chain connects TRBV6-1 to TRBJ1-1; no definite D call. Per germline, CDR1 MNHNS and CDR2 SASEGT. Deletions cut 6 bases from V and 0 bases from J, with 11 bases between. The CDR3 covers 14 residues.

The V call is TRBV6-1, the J call TRBJ2-1; D is ambiguous. With the DNA end fitting TRBJ2-7 better, the J assignment may be wrong. Looked up from germline, CDR1 is MNHNS and CDR2 is SASEGT. This CDR3 comprises 14 residues. This CDR3 is CASSELGISYEQYF. The DNA for the CDR3 is TGTGCCAGCAGTGAACTGGGGATCTCCTACGAGCAGTACTTC.

The V and J genes are TRBV7-8 and TRBJ2-3; the match to TRBD2 covers 8 bases. Germline CDR1 and CDR2: SGHVS and FQNEAQ. The CDR3 spans 16 residues. The trim removed 1 base at V and 2 bases at J, leaving 5 bases unmatched. The CDR3 sequence is CASSLGGAGATDTQYF. The CDR3 bases are TGTGCCAGCAGCTTAGGGGGAGCGGGAGCCACAGATACGCAGTATTTT.

This clonotype was seen a few times. The chain links TRBV6-1 to TRBJ2-3; D is uncertain. CDR1 is MNHNS, CDR2 SASEGT, per germline. V lost 6 bases and J lost 4, with 8 bases in between. This CDR3 region has 12 residues. The CDR3 nucleotides are TGTGCCAGCAGCCCTACCCCAGATACGCAGTATTTT. Its translation: CASSPTPDTQYF.

This clonotype is labeled as large. V usage is TRBV12-3 or TRBV12-4 and J usage is TRBJ2-4; D is ambiguous. The CDR3 totals 16 residues. V gave up 2 bases and J gave up 9 bases, with 20 bases separating them. The CDR3 here is CASSLSPLPQVGIQYF. In DNA, the CDR3 is TGTGCCAGCAGTTTATCTCCTCTTCCCCAAGTAGGCATTCAGTACTTC.

This clonotype rates as medium-sized. The V and J genes are TRBV7-2 and TRBJ2-5; no clear D. The germline CDR1 and CDR2 sequences are SGHTA and FQGNSA. V gave up 0 bases and J gave up 4 bases, with 0 bases separating them. CDR3 length: 11 amino acids. The CDR3 reads CASSLAETQYF. The CDR3 DNA reads TGTGCCAGCAGCTTAGCAGAGACCCAGTACTTC.

The rearrangement uses TRBV12-3 or TRBV12-4 and TRBJ2-2; D is unresolved. With 7 bases removed from V and 0 bases from J, the gap between germline ends came to 12 bases. The CDR3 runs to 15 residues. Here the CDR3 reads CASTPPNTNTGELFF. The DNA for the CDR3 is TGTGCCAGCACCCCCCCAAATACGAACACCGGGGAGCTGTTTTTT.

J is TRBJ2-3 and V is TRBV15, with 12 bases aligning to TRBD2. V gave up 0 bases and J gave up 6 bases; unmatched junction bases: 10. CDR3 length: 18 residues. Germline lookup yields CDR1 LNHNV and CDR2 YYDKDF (reference sequence). The CDR3 DNA reads TGTGCCACCAGCAGAGATACCCTAGCGGGAGGGCTAAGGGATACGCAGTATTTT. Amino acid sequence: CATSRDTLAGGLRDTQYF. The variable domain in full, with the rest retrieved from reference TRBV15 and TRBJ2-3, is DAMVIQNPRYQVTQFGKPVTLSCSQTLNHNVMYWYQQKSSQAPKLLFHYYDKDFNNEADTPDNFQSRRPNTSFCFLDIRSPGLGDTAMYLCATSRDTLAGGLRDTQYFGPGTRLTVL.

Judged by abundance, this clonotype is large (0.1 to 1%). The chain has TRBV6-1 and TRBJ2-7, with 11 bases aligning to TRBD1. Trimming removed 1 base from V and 3 bases from J; junction bases left unmatched: 2. Germline CDR1 and CDR2: MNHNS and SASEGT. There are 15 residues in the CDR3. CDR3 in DNA: TGTGCCAGCAGTGAAGAAGGGACAGGGGGCTACGAGCAGTACTTC. This sequence encodes CASSEEGTGGYEQYF.

The genes are TRBV7-6 and TRBJ1-1; D ambiguous. This CDR3 comprises 13 residues. Between the trimmed V and J ends, which lost 0 bases and 6 bases, there was a span of 8 bases. CDR1 is SGHVS, CDR2 FNYEAQ, per germline. This CDR3 reads CASSLAREAEAFF. The CDR3 DNA follows: TGTGCCAGCAGCTTAGCCCGGGAGGCTGAAGCTTTCTTT.

As concerns this clonotype: One base away lies a much larger clone, so this may be a sequencing read error. The CDR3 does not close with the conserved phenylalanine or tryptophan, likely indicating a read error. The V call is TRBV7-6, the J call TRBJ2-1; 12 nucleotides line up with TRBD2. V shed 7 bases and J 8 bases; nucleotides not matched to a gene: 6. Germline CDR1 and CDR2: SGHVS and FNYEAQ. The CDR3 has 14 amino acids. CDR3 sequence (DNA): TGTGCCAGCAACCTAGCGGGAGGGCAAGATGAGCAGTTCTTA. Protein sequence: CASNLAGGQDEQFL.